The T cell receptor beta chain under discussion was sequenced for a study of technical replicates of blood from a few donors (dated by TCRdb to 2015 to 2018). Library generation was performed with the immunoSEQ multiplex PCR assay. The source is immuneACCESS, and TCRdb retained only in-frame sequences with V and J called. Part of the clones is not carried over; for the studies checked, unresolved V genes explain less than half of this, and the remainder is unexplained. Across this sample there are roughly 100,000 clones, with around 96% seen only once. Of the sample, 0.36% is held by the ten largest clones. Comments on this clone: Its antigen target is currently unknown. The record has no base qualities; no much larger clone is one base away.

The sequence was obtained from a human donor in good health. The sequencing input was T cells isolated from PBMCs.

The CDR3 reads CASSSLAGGPGETQYF. The nucleotide sequence is TGTGCCAGCAGCTCCTTAGCGGGAGGGCCTGGGGAGACCCAGTACTTC. The chain was built from TRBV5-4 and TRBJ2-5; 11 bases in the middle match TRBD2. Germline trimming amounts to 3 bases on V and 5 bases on J, with 9 as the count of junction bases outside the gene matches. CDR3 length: 16 amino acids, cysteine to phenylalanine. Of all the DNA, just the CDR3 is kept, 48 bases in frame from base 1. The germline V gene (reference sequence) sets CDR1 to SGHNT and CDR2 to YYREEE.